This TCR beta chain was retrieved from a study of neurological immune-mediated disorders. The germline V gene encodes CDR1 ENHRY and CDR2 SYGVKD. The J segment lost 6 bases and the V segment lost 6 bases, leaving 10 bases of the junction unmatched. The CDR3 is 16 residues long. The unsorted libraries originated from 2 million PBMCs that had been stored at -80 C. TCRdb reprocessed the 5' RACE reads with MiXCR, giving one entry per CDR3 protein. In the table there are approximately 59,000 distinct CDR3 sequences, about 5% of which are singletons. The sample comprised PBMCs. The clonotype originates from a human donor with multiple sclerosis. The donor label of this sample is uncertain. This chain uses TRBV10-3 with TRBJ2-1; 11 bases fit TRBD2. The CDR3 nucleotides are TGTGCCATCAGCCAAAATAGCGGGGGGGCCGGCAATGAGCAGTTCTTC. Residues: CAISQNSGGAGNEQFF.